One sample yielded the 9 T cell receptor beta chains listed below, sequenced in a study of CD8 T cells in Susac syndrome. cDNA came from approximately 0.5 to 1 ug RNA primed by random hexamers. TCRdb re-analysed the immunoSEQ multiplex PCR reads in MiXCR, keeping a single row per CDR3 protein. The table records over 120,000 distinct CDR3 sequences, roughly 95% of them present only once. The sequencing sample was made of CD4+ T cells from PBMCs. These receptors all stem from a human donor in good health.

V gene TRBV4-2 combines with J gene TRBJ2-7; the match to TRBD2 covers 9 bases. CDR3 length equals 16 residues. Germline V gene lookup returns CDR1 LGHNA and CDR2 YNFKEQ. V was pared by 0 bases and J by 7 bases, with 10 bases of the junction left unmatched. CDR3 DNA: TGTGCCAGCAGCCAAGAGGCGGCGGGAGGGGCTCGGGAGCAGTACTTC. Translated: CASSQEAAGGAREQYF.

The gene calls are TRBV20-1 and TRBJ2-5, with a possible D match to TRBD1 (5 bases). This CDR3 has 15 amino acids. Trimming took off 4 bases at V and 2 bases at J, with 17 bases between the two ends. Germline V lookup: CDR1 DFQATT, CDR2 SNEGSKA (reference sequence). Written as DNA, the CDR3 is TGCAGTGCTACGCTCGGGTCAGGGCTACAAGAGACCCAGTACTTC. Its translation: CSATLGSGLQETQYF.

This chain links TRBV30 with TRBJ1-2; 8 bases fit TRBD1. The germline V gene has CDR1 GTSNPN and CDR2 SVGIG (reference sequence). This CDR3 region has 16 residues. The J segment lost 4 bases and the V segment lost 3 bases, leaving 13 bases of the junction unmatched. This chain's CDR3 is CAWSHSGTGESYGYTF. The CDR3 DNA sequence: TGTGCCTGGAGCCATAGTGGGACAGGAGAAAGCTATGGCTACACCTTC.

This clonotype was detected only once. The chain couples TRBV7-9 to TRBJ1-4, with 9 bases aligning to TRBD1. Germline values: CDR1 SEHNR, CDR2 FQNEAQ (reference sequence). This CDR3 is built from 17 residues. Trimming cost V 3 bases and J 4 bases; bases outside gene matches: 9. CDR3 residues: CASSFGQGRFGNEKLFF. In nucleotides, the CDR3 is TGTGCCAGCAGCTTCGGACAGGGGCGGTTCGGTAATGAAAAACTGTTTTTT.

This chain joins TRBV7-2 and TRBJ2-5; TRBD2 matches at 7 bases. CDR1 is SGHTA, CDR2 FQGNSA, per germline. J lost 1 base, V lost 4 bases, and 9 bases had no gene match. The CDR3 covers 16 residues. CDR3 sequence (DNA): TGTGCCAGCAGCTCCACACGACTAGCACCCCAAGAGACCCAGTACTTC. Protein: CASSSTRLAPQETQYF.

V and J are TRBV11-1 and TRBJ2-2; D is unresolved. CDR3 length: 15 residues. V was trimmed by 2 bases and J by 7 bases, leaving 14 bases between them. In germline, CDR1 is SGHAT, CDR2 FQDESV (reference sequence). CDR3 amino acids: CASSLPTRLVGELFF. CDR3 sequence (DNA): TGTGCCAGCAGCTTACCGACGCGGCTTGTCGGGGAGCTGTTTTTT.

This chain links TRBV2 with TRBJ1-5; unclear D gene. Per germline, CDR1 SNHLY and CDR2 FYNNEI. V was cut by 4 bases and J by 2 bases, with 6 bases left in between. The CDR3 is 13 amino acids. The CDR3 spells CASSVKGNQPQHF. Here the CDR3 DNA reads TGTGCCAGCAGTGTTAAGGGCAATCAGCCCCAGCATTTT.

This chain joins TRBV30 and TRBJ2-2; a weak D match, TRBD1 (5 bases). Deletions cut 0 bases from V and 4 bases from J, with 6 bases between. The CDR3 runs 13 residues. The germline V gene encodes CDR1 GTSNPN and CDR2 SVGIG (reference sequence). CDR3 protein: CAWSVQATGELFF. The CDR3 DNA reads as TGTGCCTGGAGTGTACAGGCCACCGGGGAGCTGTTTTTT.

The gene calls are TRBV20-1 and TRBJ2-7, with 8 bases fitting TRBD2. The CDR3 runs to 15 residues. Germline V gene data show CDR1 as DFQATT and CDR2 as SNEGSKA (reference sequence). J lost 5 bases, V lost 3 bases, and 12 bases had no gene match. CDR3 in DNA: TGCAGTGCTAGTATCCTAGCGGGTCGTTCGGACGAGCAGTACTTC. It encodes CSASILAGRSDEQYF.